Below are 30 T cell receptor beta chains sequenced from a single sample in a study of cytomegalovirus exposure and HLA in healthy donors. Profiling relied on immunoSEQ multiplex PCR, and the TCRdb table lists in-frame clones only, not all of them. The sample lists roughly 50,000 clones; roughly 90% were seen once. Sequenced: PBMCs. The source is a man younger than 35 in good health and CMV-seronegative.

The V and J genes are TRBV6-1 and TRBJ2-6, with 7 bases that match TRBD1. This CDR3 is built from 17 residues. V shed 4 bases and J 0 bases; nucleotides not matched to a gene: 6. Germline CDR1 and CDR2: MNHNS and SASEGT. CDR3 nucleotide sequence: TGTGCCAGCAGTGGAACAGGGGTTTCCTCTGGGGCCAACGTCCTGACTTTC. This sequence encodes CASSGTGVSSGANVLTF.

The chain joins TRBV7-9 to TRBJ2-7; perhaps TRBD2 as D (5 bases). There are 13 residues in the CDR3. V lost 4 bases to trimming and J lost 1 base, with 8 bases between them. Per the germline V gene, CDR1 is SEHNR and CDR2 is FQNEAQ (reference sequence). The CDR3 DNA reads TGTGCCAGCAGCTCCACTAGTTCCTACGAGCAGTACTTC. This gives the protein CASSSTSSYEQYF. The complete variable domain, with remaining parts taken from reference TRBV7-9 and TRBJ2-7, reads DTGVSQNPRHKITKRGQNVTFRCDPISEHNRLYWYRQTLGQGPEFLTYFQNEAQLEKSRLLSDRFSAERPKGSFSTLEIQRTEQGDSAMYLCASSSTSSYEQYFGPGTRLTVT.

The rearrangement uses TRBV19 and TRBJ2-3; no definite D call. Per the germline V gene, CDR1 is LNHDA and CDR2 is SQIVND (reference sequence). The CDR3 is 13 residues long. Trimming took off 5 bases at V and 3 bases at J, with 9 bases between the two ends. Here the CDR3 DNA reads TGTGCCAGTAGTTCCTCCCTGACAGATACGCAGTATTTT. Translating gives CASSSSLTDTQYF.

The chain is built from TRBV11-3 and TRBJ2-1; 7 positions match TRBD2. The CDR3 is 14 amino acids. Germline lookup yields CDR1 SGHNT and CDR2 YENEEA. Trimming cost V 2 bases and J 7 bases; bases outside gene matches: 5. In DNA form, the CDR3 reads TGTGCCAGCAGCTTAACCGGCGGGGGTAATGAGCAGTTCTTC. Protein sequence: CASSLTGGGNEQFF.

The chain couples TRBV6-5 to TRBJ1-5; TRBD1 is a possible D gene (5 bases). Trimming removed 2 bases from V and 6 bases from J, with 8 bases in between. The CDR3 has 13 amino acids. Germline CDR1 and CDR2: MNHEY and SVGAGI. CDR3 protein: CASSYGQGQPQHF. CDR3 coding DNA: TGTGCCAGCAGTTACGGACAAGGTCAGCCCCAGCATTTT.

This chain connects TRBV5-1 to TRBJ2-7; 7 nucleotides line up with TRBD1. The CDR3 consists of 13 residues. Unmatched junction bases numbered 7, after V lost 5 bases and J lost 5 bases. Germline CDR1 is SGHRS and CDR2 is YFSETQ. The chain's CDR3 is CASRPGQVHEQYF. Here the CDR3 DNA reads TGCGCCAGCAGACCCGGACAGGTCCACGAGCAGTACTTC.

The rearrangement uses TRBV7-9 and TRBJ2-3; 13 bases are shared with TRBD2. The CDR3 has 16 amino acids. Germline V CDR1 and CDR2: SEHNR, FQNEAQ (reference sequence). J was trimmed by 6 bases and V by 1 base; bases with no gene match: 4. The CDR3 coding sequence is TGTGCCAGCAGCTTAGGACTAGCGGGGGGTTCGGATACGCAGTATTTT. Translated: CASSLGLAGGSDTQYF.

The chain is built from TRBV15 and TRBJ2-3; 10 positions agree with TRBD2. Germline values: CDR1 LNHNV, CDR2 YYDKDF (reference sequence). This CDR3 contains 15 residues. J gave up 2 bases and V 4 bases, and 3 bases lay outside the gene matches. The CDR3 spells CATSILAGATDTQYF. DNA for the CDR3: TGTGCCACCAGCATTCTAGCGGGGGCCACAGATACGCAGTATTTT.

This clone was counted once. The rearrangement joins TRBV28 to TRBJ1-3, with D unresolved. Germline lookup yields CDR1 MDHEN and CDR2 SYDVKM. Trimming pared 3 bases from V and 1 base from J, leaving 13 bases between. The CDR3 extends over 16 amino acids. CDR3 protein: CASSLHKMSSGNTIYF. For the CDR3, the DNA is TGTGCCAGCAGTTTGCACAAAATGTCTTCTGGAAACACCATATATTTT. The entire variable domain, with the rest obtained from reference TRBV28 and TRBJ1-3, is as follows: DVKVTQSSRYLVKRTGEKVFLECVQDMDHENMFWYRQDPGLGLRLIYFSYDVKMKEKGDIPEGYSVSREKKERFSLILESASTNQTSMYLCASSLHKMSSGNTIYFGEGSWLTVV.

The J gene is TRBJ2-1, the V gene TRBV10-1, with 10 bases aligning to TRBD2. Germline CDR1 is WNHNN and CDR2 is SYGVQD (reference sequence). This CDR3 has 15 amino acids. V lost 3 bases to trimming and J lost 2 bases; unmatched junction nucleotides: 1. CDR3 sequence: CASSELAGPYNEQFF. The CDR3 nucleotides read TGCGCCAGCAGTGAACTAGCGGGACCCTACAATGAGCAGTTCTTC.

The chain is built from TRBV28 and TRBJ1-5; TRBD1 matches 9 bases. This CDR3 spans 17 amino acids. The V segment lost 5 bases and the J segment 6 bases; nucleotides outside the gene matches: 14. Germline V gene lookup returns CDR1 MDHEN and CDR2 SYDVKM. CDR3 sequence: CASSRLGTGISRQPQHF. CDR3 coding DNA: TGTGCCAGCAGTCGCCTCGGGACAGGGATTTCGCGTCAGCCCCAGCATTTT.

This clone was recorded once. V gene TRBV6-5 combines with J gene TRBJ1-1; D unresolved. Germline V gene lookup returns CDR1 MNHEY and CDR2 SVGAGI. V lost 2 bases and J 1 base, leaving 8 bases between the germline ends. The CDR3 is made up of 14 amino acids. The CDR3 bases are TGTGCCAGCAGTTACGGGCACAAGAACACTGAAGCTTTCTTT. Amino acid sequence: CASSYGHKNTEAFF.

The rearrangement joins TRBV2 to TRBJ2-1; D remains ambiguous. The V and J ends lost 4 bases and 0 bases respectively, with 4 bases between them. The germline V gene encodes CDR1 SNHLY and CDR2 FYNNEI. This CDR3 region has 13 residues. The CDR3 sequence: CASSGYSYNEQFF. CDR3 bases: TGTGCCAGCAGTGGCTACTCCTACAATGAGCAGTTCTTC.

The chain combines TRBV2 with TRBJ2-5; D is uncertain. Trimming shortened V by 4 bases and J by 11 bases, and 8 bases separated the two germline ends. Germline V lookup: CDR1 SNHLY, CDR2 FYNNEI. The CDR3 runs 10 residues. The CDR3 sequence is CASSVFAQYF. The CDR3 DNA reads TGTGCCAGCAGTGTCTTTGCGCAGTACTTC.

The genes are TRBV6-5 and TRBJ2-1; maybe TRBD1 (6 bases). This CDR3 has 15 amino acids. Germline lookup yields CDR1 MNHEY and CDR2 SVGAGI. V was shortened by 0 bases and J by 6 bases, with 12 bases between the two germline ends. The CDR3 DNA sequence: TGTGCCAGCAGTTACTCTCTTGGACAGAGCAATGAGCAGTTCTTC. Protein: CASSYSLGQSNEQFF.

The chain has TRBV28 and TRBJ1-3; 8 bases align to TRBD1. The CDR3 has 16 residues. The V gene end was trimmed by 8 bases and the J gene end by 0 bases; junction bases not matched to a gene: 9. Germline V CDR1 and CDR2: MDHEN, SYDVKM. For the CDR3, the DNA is TGTGCCAGCGGAAGACAGGGGACTTACTCTGGAAACACCATATATTTT. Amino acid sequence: CASGRQGTYSGNTIYF. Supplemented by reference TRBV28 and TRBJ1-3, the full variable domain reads DVKVTQSSRYLVKRTGEKVFLECVQDMDHENMFWYRQDPGLGLRLIYFSYDVKMKEKGDIPEGYSVSREKKERFSLILESASTNQTSMYLCASGRQGTYSGNTIYFGEGSWLTVV.

The CDR3 is CASSFGTSAYQETQYF. CDR3 bases: TGTGCCAGCAGCTTTGGGACTAGCGCGTACCAAGAGACCCAGTACTTC. This sequence joins TRBV11-1 and TRBJ2-5; TRBD2 aligns across 10 bases. This CDR3 comprises 16 residues. CDR1 SGHAT and CDR2 FQDESV come from the germline V gene (reference sequence). After removal of 3 bases from V and 0 bases from J, the junction contained 4 bases not matched to a gene.

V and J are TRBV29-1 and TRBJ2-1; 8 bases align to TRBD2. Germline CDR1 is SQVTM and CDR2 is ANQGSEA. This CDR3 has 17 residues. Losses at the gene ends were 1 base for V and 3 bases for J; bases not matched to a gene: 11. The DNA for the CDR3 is TGCAGCGTTGAAGCCCCTCCCCGAGCGGGAGTCTACAATGAGCAGTTCTTC. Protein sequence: CSVEAPPRAGVYNEQFF.

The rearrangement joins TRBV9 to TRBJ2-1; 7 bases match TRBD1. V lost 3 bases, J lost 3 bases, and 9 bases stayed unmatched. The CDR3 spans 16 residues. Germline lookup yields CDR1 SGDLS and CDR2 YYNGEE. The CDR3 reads CASSARGGANYNEQFF. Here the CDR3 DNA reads TGTGCCAGCAGCGCCAGAGGGGGCGCAAACTACAATGAGCAGTTCTTC.

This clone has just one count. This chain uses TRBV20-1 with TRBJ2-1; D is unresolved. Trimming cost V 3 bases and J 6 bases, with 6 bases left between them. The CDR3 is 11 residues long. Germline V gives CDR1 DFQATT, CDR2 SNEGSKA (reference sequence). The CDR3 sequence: CSASLSNEQFF. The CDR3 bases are TGCAGTGCTAGCCTCAGCAATGAGCAGTTCTTC.

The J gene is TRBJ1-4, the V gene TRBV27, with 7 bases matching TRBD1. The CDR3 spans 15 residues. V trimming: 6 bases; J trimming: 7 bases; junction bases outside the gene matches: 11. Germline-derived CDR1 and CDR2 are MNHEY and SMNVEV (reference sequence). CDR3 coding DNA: TGTGCCAGCAGGGGGGGAGAGACAGGGTTTGAAAAACTGTTTTTT. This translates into CASRGGETGFEKLFF.

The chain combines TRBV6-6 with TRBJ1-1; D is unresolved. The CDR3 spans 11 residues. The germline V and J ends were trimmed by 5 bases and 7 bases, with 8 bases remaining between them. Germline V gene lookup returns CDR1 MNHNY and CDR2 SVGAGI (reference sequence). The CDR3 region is CASSPGSEAFF. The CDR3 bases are TGTGCCAGCAGTCCGGGGAGTGAAGCTTTCTTT.

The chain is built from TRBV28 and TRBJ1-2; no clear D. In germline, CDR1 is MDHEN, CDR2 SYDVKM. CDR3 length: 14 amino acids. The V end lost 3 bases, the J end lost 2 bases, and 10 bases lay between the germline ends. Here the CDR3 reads CASSLEGRNYGYTF. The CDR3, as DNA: TGTGCCAGCAGTTTGGAGGGCAGGAACTATGGCTACACCTTC.

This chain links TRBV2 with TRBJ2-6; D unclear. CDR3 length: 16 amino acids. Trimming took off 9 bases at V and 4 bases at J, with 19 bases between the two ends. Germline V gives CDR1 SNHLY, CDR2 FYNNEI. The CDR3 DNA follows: TGTGCCAGTAAGCTTCGGGTGGCCGGCGGGGCCAACGTCCTGACTTTC. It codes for CASKLRVAGGANVLTF.

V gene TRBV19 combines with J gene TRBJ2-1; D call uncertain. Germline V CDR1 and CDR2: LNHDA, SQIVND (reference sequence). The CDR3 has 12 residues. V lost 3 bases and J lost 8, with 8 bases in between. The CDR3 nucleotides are TGTGCCAGTAGTATGAGCTCCTATGAGCAGTTCTTC. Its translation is CASSMSSYEQFF. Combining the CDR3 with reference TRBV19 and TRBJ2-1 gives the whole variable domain DGGITQSPKYLFRKEGQNVTLSCEQNLNHDAMYWYRQDPGQGLRLIYYSQIVNDFQKGDIAEGYSVSREKKESFPLTVTSAQKNPTAFYLCASSMSSYEQFFGPGTRLTVL.

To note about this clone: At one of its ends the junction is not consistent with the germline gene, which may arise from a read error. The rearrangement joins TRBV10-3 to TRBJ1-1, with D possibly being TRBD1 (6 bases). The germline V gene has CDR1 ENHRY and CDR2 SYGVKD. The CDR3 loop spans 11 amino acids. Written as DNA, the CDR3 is TGTGCCATTAGTGGGGGCGGTGAAGCTTTCTTT. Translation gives CAISGGGEAFF.

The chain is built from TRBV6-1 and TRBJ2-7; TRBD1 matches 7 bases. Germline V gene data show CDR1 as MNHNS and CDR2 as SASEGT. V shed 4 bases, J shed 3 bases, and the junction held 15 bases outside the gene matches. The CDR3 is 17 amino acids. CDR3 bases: TGTGCCAGCAGTGGACAGGGAGAGGCCTCGGCCTACTACGAGCAGTACTTC. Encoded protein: CASSGQGEASAYYEQYF.

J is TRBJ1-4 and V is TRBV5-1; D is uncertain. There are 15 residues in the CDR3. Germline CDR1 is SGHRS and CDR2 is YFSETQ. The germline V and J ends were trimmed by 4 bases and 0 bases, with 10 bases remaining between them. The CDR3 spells CASSPYSTTNEKLFF. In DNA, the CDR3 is TGCGCCAGCAGCCCCTACTCAACAACTAATGAAAAACTGTTTTTT.

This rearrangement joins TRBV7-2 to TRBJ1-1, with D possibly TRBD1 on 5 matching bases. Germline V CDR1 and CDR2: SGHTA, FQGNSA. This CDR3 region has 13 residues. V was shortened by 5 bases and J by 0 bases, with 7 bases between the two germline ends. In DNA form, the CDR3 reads TGTGCCAGCAGCCCGACAGTGAACACTGAAGCTTTCTTT. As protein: CASSPTVNTEAFF. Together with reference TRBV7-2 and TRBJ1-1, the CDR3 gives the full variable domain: GAGVSQSPSNKVTEKGKDVELRCDPISGHTALYWYRQSLGQGLEFLIYFQGNSAPDKSGLPSDRFSAERTGGSVSTLTIQRTQQEDSAVYLCASSPTVNTEAFFGQGTRLTVV.

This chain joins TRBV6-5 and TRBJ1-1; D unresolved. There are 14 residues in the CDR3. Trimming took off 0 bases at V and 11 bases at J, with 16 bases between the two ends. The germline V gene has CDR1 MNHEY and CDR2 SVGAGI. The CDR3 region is CASSYSSVTPVAFF. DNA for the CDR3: TGTGCCAGCAGTTACTCGTCGGTCACCCCGGTCGCTTTCTTT.